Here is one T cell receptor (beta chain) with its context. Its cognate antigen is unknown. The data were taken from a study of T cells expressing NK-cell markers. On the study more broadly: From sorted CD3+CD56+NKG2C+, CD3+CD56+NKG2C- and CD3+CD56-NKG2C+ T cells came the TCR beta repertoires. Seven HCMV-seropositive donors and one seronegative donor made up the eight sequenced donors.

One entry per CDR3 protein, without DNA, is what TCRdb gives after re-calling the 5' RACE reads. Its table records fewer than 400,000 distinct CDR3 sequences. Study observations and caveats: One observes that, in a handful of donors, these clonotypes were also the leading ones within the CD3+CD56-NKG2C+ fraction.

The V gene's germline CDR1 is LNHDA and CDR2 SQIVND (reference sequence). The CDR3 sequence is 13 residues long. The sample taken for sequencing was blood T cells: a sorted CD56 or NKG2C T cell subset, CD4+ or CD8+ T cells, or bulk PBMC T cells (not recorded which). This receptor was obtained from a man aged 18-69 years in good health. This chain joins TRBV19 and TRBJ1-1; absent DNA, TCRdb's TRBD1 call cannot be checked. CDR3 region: CASSTQGNTEAFF.